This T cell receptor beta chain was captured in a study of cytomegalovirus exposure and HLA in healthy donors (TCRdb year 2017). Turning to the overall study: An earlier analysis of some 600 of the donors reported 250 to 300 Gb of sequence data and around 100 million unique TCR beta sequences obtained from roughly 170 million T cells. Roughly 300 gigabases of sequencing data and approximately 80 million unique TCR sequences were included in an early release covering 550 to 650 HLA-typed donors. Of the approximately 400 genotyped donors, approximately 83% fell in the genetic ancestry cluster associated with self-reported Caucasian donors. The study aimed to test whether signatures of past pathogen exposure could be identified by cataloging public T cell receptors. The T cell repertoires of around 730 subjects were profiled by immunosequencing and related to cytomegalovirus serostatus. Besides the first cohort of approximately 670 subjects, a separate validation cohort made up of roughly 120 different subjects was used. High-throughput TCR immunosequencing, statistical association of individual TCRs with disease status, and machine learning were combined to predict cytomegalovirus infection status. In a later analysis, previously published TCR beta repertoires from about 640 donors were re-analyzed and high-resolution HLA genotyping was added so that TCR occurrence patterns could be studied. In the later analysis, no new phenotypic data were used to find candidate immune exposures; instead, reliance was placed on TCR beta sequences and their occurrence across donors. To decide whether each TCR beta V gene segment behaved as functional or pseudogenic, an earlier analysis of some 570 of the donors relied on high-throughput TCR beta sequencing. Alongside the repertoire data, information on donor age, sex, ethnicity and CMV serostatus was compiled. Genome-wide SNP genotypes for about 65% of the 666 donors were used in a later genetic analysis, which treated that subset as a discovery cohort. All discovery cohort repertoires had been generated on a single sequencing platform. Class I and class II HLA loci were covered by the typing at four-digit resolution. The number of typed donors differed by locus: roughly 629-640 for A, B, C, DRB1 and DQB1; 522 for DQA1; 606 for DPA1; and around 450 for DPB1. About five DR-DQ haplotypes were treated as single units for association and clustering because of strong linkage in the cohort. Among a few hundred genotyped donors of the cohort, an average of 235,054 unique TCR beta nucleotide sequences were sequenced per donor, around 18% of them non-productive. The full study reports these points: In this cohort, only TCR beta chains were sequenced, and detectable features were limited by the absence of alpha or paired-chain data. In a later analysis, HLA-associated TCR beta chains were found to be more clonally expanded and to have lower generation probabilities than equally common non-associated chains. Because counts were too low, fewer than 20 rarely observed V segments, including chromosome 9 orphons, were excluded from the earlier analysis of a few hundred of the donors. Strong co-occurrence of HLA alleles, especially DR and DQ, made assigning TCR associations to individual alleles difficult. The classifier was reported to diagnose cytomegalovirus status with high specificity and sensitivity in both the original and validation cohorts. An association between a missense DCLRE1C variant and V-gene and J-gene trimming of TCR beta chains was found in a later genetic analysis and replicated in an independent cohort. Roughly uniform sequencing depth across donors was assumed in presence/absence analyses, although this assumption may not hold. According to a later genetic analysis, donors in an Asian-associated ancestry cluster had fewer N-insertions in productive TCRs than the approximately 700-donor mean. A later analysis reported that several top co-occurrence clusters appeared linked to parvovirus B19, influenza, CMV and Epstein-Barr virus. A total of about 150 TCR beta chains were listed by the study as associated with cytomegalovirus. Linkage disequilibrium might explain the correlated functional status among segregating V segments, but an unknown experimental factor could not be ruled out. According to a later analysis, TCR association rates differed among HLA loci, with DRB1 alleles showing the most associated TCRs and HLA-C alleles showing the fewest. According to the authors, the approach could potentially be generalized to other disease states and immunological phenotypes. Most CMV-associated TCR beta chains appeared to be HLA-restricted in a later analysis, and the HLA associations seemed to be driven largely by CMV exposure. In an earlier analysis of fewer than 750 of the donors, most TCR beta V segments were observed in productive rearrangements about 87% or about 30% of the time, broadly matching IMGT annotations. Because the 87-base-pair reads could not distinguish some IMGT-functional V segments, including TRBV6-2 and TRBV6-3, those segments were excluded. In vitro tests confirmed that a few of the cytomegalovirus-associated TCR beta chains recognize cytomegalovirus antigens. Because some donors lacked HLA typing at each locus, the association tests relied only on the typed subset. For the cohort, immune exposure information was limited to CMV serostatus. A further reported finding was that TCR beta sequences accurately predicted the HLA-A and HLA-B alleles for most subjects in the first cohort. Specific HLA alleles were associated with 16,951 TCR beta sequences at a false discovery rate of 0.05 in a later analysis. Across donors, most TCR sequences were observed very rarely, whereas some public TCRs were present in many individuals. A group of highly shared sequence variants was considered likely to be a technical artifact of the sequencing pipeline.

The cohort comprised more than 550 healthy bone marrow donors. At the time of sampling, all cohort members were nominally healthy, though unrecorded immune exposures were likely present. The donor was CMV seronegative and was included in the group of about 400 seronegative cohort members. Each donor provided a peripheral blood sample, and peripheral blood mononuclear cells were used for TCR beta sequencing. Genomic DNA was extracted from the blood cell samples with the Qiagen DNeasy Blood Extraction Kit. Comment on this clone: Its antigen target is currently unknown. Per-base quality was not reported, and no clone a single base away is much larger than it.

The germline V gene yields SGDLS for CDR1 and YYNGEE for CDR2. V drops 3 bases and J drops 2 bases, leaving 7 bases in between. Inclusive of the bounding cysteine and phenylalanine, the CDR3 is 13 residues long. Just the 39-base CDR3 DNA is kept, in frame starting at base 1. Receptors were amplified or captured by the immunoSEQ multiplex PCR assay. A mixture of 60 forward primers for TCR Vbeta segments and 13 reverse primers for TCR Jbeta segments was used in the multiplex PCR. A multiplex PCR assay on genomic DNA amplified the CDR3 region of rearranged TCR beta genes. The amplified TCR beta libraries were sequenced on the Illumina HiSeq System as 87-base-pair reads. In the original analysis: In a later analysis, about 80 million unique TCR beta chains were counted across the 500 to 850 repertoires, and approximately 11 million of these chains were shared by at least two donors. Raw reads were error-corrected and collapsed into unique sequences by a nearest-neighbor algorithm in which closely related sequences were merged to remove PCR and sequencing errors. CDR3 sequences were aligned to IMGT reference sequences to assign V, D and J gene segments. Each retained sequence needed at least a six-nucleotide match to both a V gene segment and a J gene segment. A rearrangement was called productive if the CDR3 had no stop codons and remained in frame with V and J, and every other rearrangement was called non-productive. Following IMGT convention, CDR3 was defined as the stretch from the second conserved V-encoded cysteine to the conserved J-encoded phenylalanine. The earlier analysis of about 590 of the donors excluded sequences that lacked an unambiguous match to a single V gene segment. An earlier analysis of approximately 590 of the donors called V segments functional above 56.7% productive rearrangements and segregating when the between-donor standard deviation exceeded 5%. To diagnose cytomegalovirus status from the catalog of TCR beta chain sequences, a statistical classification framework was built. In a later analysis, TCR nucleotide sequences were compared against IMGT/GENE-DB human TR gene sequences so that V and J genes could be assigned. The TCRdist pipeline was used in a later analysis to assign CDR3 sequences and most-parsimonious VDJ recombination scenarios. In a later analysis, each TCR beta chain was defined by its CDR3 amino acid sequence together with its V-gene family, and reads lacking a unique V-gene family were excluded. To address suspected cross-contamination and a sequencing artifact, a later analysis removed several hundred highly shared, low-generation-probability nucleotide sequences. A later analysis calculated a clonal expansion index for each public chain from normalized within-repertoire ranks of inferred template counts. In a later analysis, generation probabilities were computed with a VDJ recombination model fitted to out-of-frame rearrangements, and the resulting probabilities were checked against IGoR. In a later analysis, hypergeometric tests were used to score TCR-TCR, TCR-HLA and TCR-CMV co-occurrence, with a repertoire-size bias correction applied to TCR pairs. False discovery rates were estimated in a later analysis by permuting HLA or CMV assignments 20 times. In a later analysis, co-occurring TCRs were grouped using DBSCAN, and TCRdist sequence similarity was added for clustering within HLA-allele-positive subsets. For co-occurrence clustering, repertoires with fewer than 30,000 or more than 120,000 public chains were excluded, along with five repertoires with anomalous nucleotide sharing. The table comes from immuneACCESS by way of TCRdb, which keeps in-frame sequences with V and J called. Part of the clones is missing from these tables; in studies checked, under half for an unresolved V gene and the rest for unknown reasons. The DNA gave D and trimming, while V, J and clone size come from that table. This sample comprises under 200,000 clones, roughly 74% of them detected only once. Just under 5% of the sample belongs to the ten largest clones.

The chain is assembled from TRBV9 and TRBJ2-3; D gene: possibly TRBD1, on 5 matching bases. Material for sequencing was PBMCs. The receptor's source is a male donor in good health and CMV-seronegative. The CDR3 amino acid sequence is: CASSAGITDTQYF. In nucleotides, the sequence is TGTGCCAGCAGCGCAGGGATCACAGATACGCAGTATTTT.